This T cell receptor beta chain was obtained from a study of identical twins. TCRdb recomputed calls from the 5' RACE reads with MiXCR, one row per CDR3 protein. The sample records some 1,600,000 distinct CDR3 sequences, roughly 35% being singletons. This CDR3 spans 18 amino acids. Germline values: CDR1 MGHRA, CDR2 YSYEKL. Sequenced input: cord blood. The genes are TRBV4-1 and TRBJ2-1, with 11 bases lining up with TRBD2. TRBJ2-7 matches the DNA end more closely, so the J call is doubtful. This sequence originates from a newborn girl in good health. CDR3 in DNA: TGCGCCAGCAGCCAAATCGGGAAGACTAGCGGGGTCTACAATGAGCAGTACTTC. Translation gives CASSQIGKTSGVYNEQYF.